The clone carrying this T cell receptor beta chain was picked up a small number of times. Its specificity is unknown. Researchers built TCR beta libraries using quantitative 5'-RACE with molecular barcodes. TCRdb reprocessed the 5' RACE reads via MiXCR and lists one record per CDR3 protein. This table has around 320,000 distinct CDR3 sequences, around 21% appearing once. This specimen comes from a study of CD8 T cells in ankylosing spondylitis. Study-level findings and limits: In synovial fluid and blood from reactive arthritis, some motif variants were previously reported. Blood of patients with ankylosing spondylitis appeared to be characterized by a TCR beta motif of eight highly homologous variants. Matched ankylosing spondylitis synovial fluid reportedly contained a significantly enriched population of disease-linked clones.

The CDR3 is 12 amino acids. Germline V gene lookup returns CDR1 SQVTM and CDR2 ANQGSEA. The V end lost 4 bases, the J end lost 3 bases, and 6 bases lay between the germline ends. The sequenced material came from blood, either unsorted or a sorted T cell fraction (not recorded which). The genes are TRBV29-1 and TRBJ2-2; D is unresolved. This TCR was recovered from a female donor with ankylosing spondylitis or in good health (not recorded which). As DNA, the CDR3 is TGCAGCGTTGTGAAAGACACCGGGGAGCTGTTTTTT. Encoded protein: CSVVKDTGELFF.